This TCR beta chain was identified during a study of T cell responses to AZD1222 COVID-19 vaccine. Whole-study results and caveats: As reported, nearly half of all spike-specific TCRs target variant regions that are unmutated. Sampling captured repertoires only after the peak T cell response.

Profiling relied on immunoSEQ multiplex PCR, and the TCRdb table lists in-frame clones only, not all of them. The sample lists about 99,000 clones, roughly nine tenths seen once, with under 3.5% in the top ten. Note on this clone: The antigen is undetermined.

The germline gives CDR1 SGHTA, CDR2 FQGTGA. V was shortened by 2 bases and J by 1 base, with 6 bases between the two germline ends. CDR3 length: 15 residues. The chain is built from TRBV7-3 and TRBJ1-6; possible D gene TRBD1, 5 bases. The starting material was peripheral blood, obtained on day 0 of AZD1222 vaccination. The TCR comes from an adult in good health. Written as DNA, the CDR3 is TGTGCCAGCAGCTTAGCAGGGTCCTATAATTCACCCCTCCACTTT. Translating it yields CASSLAGSYNSPLHF.